Listed below are T cell receptor beta chains from one sample, sequenced in a study of molecular identifiers for immune sequencing clone quantification. TCRdb itself ran the PCR reads through MiXCR, one entry per CDR3 protein. The table lists more than 450,000 distinct CDR3 sequences, over 20% of them singletons. Input material: naive CD8+ T cells from blood, with Jurkat cell RNA spiked in. The receptors stem from a human donor in good health. Some libraries in this study had Jurkat cell RNA spiked in. Both conserved end residues are part of each CDR3. A D gene is named only where the DNA matches it firmly. Some rows have no size entry. The others give once, few or many, or a class for an expanded clone.

clone_size d_call j_call v_call cdr3_nt cdr3_aa
. . TRBJ1-2 TRBV13 TGTGCCAGCAGCTATGACCCGATCCTCTATGGCTACACCTTC CASSYDPILYGYTF
many . TRBJ2-3 TRBV29-1 TGCAGCATAGACAGTAAAGCTAGCACAGATACGCAGTATTTT CSIDSKASTDTQYF
few . TRBJ2-7 TRBV10-3 TGTGCCATCAGTGAAGCCGACGGGAGATACTACGAGCAGTACTTC CAISEADGRYYEQYF
many . TRBJ2-5 TRBV2 TGTGCCAGCACGGACATCGGAGGCAGGCCCCAAGAGACCCAGTACTTC CASTDIGGRPQETQYF
few . TRBJ2-5 TRBV4-3 TGCGCCAGCAGCCCCCGGGGACGCAGACAAGAGACCCAGTACTTC CASSPRGRRQETQYF
. TRBD1 TRBJ1-2 TRBV7-9 TGTGCCAGCAGCCCCCCACAGGGGGAATTTGGCTACACCTTC CASSPPQGEFGYTF
. . TRBJ1-1 TRBV5-1 TGCGCCAGCAGCGACAGTTACACTGAAGCTTTCTTT CASSDSYTEAFF
few TRBD1 TRBJ1-5 TRBV18 TGTGCCAGCTCATCGGACAGGGGGACAAGCAATCAGCCCCAGCATTTT CASSSDRGTSNQPQHF
. TRBD2 TRBJ2-2 TRBV4-1 TGCGCCAGCAGCCCACCGACTAGCGGGGGGGCCTTGGGGGAGCTGTTTTTT CASSPPTSGGALGELFF
many TRBD1 TRBJ1-2 TRBV7-2 TGTGCCAGCAGCTCAATACAGGGGAATAACTATGGCTACACCTTC CASSSIQGNNYGYTF
many . TRBJ2-3 TRBV4-3 TGCGCCAGCAGCCAAGATTTCGTACGCAGCAGCAGGGGAGATACGCAGTATTTT CASSQDFVRSSRGDTQYF
. . TRBJ1-2 TRBV30 TGTGCCTGGATCTCGGGCGTGTCCAGGGCTGGCTACACCTTC CAWISGVSRAGYTF
few . TRBJ1-5 TRBV6-2/TRBV6-3 TGTGCCAGCTCAATAGCGCCGTCGAGGGCTCAGCCCCAGCATTTT CASSIAPSRAQPQHF
many TRBD1 TRBJ2-3 TRBV4-2 TGTGCCAGCAGCCTAACTGGACAGGGGCGCACAGATACGCAGTATTTT CASSLTGQGRTDTQYF
many TRBD1 TRBJ1-4 TRBV12-3/TRBV12-4 TGTGCCAGCAGAACCACGACAGGGGACGAAAAACTGTTTTTT CASRTTTGDEKLFF
many TRBD1 TRBJ1-2 TRBV13 TGTGCCAGCAGCCAGGGACAGGGTGACTATGGCTACACCTTC CASSQGQGDYGYTF
. . TRBJ1-3 TRBV20-1 TGCAGTGCCCCCCTCTGGGCGGGGGGCGACTCTGGAAACACCATATATTTT CSAPLWAGGDSGNTIYF
many TRBD2 TRBJ2-5 TRBV9 TGTGCCAGCACCTTAGGGGCTAGCGGCGGAGAGACCCAGTACTTC CASTLGASGGETQYF
few . TRBJ2-7 TRBV19 TGTGCCAGTAGCCCAACAGGGCGCTACGAGCAGTACTTC CASSPTGRYEQYF
. . TRBJ1-5 TRBV6-1 TGTGCCAGCTGGGGCCTAATTCAGCCCCAGCATTTT CASWGLIQPQHF
many . TRBJ1-1 TRBV20-1 TGCAGTGCTCCAAAGGGGGGTTCTGTCACTGAAGCTTTCTTT CSAPKGGSVTEAFF
. . TRBJ2-4 TRBV5-3 TGTGCCAGAAGCTTACCGCCGACGGGGGGCATCAACATTCAGTACTTC CARSLPPTGGINIQYF
many . TRBJ1-4 TRBV28 TGTGCCAGCAGTTTACGGCGGGCAACTAATGAAAAACTGTTTTTT CASSLRRATNEKLFF
. . TRBJ2-5 TRBV21-1 TGTGCCAGCAGCATCTCGAGTCAGAAAGAGACCCAGTACTTC CASSISSQKETQYF
. TRBD1 TRBJ2-7 TRBV19 TGTGCCAGTAGCCCATGGACAGGGACAGGCGAGCAGTACTTC CASSPWTGTGEQYF
few . TRBJ2-7 TRBV3-1 TGTGCCAGCAGCCATCTGTCAGGGGAAGAGCAGTACTTC CASSHLSGEEQYF